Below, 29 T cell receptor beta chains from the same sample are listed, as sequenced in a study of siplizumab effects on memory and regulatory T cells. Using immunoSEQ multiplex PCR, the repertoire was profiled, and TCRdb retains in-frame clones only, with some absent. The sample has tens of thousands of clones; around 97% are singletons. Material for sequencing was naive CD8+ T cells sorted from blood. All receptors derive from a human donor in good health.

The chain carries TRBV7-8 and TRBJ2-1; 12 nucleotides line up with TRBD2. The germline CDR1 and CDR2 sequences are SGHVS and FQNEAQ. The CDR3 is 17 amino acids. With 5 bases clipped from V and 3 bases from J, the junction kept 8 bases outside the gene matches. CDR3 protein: CASSHRLAGVLYNEQFF. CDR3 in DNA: TGTGCCAGCAGCCACCGACTAGCGGGAGTGCTCTACAATGAGCAGTTCTTC.

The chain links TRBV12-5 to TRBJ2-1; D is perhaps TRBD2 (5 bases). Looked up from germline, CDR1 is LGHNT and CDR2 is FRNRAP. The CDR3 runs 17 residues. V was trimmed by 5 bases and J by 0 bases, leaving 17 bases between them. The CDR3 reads CASGTPGKDLSYNEQFF. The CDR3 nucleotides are TGTGCTAGTGGTACTCCCGGGAAGGACCTCTCCTACAATGAGCAGTTCTTC.

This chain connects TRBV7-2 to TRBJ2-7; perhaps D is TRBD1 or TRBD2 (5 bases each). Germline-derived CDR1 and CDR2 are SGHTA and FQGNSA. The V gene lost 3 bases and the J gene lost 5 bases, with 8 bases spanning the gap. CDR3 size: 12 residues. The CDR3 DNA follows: TGTGCCAGCAGCTTCCCGGGACACGAGCAGTACTTC. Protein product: CASSFPGHEQYF.

Written as DNA, the CDR3 is TGTGCCAGCAGTTCGGGGACGGGCGAAAAACTGTTTTTT. Its translation: CASSSGTGEKLFF. The gene calls are TRBV27 and TRBJ1-4, with a weak D call TRBD1 (5 bases). Deletions cut 4 bases from V and 8 bases from J, with 11 bases between. The CDR3 loop spans 13 amino acids. Germline V gene lookup returns CDR1 MNHEY and CDR2 SMNVEV (reference sequence).

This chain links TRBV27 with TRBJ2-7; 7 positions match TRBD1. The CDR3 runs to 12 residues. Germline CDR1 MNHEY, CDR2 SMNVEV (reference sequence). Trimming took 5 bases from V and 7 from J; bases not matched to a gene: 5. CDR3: CASSPTGWEQYF. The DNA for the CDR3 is TGTGCCAGCAGTCCGACAGGGTGGGAGCAGTACTTC.

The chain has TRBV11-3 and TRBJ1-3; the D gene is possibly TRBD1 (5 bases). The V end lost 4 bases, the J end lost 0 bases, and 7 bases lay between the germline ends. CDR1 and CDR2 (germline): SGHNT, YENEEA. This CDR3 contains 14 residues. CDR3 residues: CASSYRTSGNTIYF. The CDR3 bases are TGTGCCAGCAGCTACAGGACCTCTGGAAACACCATATATTTT.

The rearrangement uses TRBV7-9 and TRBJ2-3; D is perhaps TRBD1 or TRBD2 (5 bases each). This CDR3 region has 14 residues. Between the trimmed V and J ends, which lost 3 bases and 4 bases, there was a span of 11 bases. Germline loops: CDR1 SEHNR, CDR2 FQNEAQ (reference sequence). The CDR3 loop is CASSFTRGADTQYF. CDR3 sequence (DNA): TGTGCCAGCAGCTTCACTAGAGGGGCAGATACGCAGTATTTT. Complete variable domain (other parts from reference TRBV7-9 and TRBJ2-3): DTGVSQNPRHKITKRGQNVTFRCDPISEHNRLYWYRQTLGQGPEFLTYFQNEAQLEKSRLLSDRFSAERPKGSFSTLEIQRTEQGDSAMYLCASSFTRGADTQYFGPGTRLTVL.

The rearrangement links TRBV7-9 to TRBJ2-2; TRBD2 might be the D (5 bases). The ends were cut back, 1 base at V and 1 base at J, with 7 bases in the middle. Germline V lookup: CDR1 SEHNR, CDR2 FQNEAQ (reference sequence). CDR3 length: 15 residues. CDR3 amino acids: CASSLVGGNTGELFF. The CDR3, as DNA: TGTGCCAGCAGCTTAGTAGGAGGGAACACCGGGGAGCTGTTTTTT. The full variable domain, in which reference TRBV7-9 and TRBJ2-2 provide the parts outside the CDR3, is DTGVSQNPRHKITKRGQNVTFRCDPISEHNRLYWYRQTLGQGPEFLTYFQNEAQLEKSRLLSDRFSAERPKGSFSTLEIQRTEQGDSAMYLCASSLVGGNTGELFFGEGSRLTVL.

The CDR3 is CASSPGTSGQETQYF. CDR3 DNA sequence: TGCGCCAGCAGCCCCGGGACTAGCGGCCAAGAGACCCAGTACTTC. The chain has TRBV4-3 and TRBJ2-5; TRBD2 aligns across 11 bases. CDR1 and CDR2 from the germline V gene are LGHNA and YSLEER. This CDR3 is built from 15 residues. After removal of 4 bases from V and 1 base from J, the junction contained 2 bases not matched to a gene.

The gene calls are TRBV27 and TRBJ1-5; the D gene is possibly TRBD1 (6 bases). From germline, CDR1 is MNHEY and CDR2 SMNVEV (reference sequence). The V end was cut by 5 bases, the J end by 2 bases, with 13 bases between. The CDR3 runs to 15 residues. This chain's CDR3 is CASSAFRGGNQPQHF. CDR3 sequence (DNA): TGTGCCAGCAGTGCCTTCAGGGGAGGCAATCAGCCCCAGCATTTT.

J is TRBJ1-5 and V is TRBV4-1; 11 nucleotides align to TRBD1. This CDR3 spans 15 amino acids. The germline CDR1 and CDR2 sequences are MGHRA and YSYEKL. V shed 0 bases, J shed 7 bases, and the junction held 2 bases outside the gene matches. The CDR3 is CASSQEDRGQQPQHF. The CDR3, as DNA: TGCGCCAGCAGCCAAGAGGACAGGGGGCAACAGCCCCAGCATTTT.

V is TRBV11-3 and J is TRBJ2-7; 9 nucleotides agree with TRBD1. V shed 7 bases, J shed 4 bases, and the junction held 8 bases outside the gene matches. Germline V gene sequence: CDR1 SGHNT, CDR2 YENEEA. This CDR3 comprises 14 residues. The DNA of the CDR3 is TGTGCCAGCACCCACCGGGACAGGGCTTACGAGCAGTACTTC. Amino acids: CASTHRDRAYEQYF.

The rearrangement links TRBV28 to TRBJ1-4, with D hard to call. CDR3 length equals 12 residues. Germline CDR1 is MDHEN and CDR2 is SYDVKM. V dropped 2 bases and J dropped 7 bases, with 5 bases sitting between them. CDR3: CASSLTGEKLFF. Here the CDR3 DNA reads TGTGCCAGCAGTTTAACTGGTGAAAAACTGTTTTTT.

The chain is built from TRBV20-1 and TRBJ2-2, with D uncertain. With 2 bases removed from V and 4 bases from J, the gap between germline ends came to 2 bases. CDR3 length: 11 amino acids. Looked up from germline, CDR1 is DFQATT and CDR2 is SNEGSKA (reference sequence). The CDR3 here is CSARSTGELFF. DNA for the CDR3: TGCAGTGCTAGAAGCACCGGGGAGCTGTTTTTT.

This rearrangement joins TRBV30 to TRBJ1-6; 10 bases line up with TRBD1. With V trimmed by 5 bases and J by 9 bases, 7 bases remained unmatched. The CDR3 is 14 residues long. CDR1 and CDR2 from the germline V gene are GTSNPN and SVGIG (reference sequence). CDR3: CAWWSRTGGSPLHF. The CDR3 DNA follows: TGTGCCTGGTGGTCGAGGACAGGGGGTTCACCCCTCCACTTT.

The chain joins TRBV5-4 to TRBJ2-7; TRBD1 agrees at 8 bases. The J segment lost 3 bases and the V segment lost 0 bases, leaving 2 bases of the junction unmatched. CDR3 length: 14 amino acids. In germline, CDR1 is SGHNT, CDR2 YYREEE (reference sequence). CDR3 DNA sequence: TGTGCCAGCAGCTTGGACAGGGGGAACTACGAGCAGTACTTC. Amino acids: CASSLDRGNYEQYF. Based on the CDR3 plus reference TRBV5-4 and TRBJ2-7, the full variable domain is ETGVTQSPTHLIKTRGQQVTLRCSSQSGHNTVSWYQQALGQGPQFIFQYYREEENGRGNFPPRFSGLQFPNYSSELNVNALELDDSALYLCASSLDRGNYEQYFGPGTRLTVT.

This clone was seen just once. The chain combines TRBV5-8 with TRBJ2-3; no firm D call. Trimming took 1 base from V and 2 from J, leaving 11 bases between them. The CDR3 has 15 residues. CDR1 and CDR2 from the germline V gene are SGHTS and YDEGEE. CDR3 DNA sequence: TGTGCCAGCAGCTTGTTGCGCTTATCCACAGATACGCAGTATTTT. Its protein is CASSLLRLSTDTQYF.

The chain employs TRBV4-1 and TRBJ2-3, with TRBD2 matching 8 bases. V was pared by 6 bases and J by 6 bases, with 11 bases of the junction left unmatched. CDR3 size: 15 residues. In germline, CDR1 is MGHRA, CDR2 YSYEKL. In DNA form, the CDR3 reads TGCGCCAGCAGATATAGCGGAGCTAGCGGGGATACGCAGTATTTT. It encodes CASRYSGASGDTQYF.

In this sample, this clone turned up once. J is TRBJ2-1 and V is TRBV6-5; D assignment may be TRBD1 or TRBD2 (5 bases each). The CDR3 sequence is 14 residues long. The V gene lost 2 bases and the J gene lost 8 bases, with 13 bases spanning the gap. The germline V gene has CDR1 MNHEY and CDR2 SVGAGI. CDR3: CASSYPGTRDEQFF. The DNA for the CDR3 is TGTGCCAGCAGTTACCCCGGGACCAGGGATGAGCAGTTCTTC.

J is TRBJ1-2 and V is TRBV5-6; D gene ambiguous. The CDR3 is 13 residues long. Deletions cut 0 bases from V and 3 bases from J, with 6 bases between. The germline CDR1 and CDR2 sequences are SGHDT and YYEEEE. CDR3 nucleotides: TGTGCCAGCAGCTTGGATGGCGACTATGGCTACACCTTC. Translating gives CASSLDGDYGYTF.

The CDR3 DNA follows: TGTGCCAGCAGCCGTACGACGGACAGGGGGTACATTCAGTACTTC. Translating it yields CASSRTTDRGYIQYF. The V call is TRBV7-9, the J call TRBJ2-4; 10 nucleotides align to TRBD1. CDR3 length: 15 residues. Trimming removed 5 bases from V and 8 bases from J; junction bases left unmatched: 9. CDR1 and CDR2 from the germline V gene are SEHNR and FQNEAQ (reference sequence).

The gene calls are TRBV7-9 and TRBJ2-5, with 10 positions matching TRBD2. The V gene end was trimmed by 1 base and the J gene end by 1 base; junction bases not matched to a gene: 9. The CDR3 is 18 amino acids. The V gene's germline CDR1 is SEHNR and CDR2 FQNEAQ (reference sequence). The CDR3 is CASSLGTSGSLPQETQYF. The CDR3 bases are TGTGCCAGCAGCTTAGGGACTAGCGGAAGCCTCCCCCAAGAGACCCAGTACTTC.

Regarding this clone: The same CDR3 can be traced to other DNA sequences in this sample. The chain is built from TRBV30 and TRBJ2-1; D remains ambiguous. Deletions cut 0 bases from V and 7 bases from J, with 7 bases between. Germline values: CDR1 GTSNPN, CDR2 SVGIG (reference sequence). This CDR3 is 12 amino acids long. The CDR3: CAWSVLGNEQFF. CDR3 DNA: TGTGCCTGGAGTGTACTGGGGAATGAGCAGTTCTTC.

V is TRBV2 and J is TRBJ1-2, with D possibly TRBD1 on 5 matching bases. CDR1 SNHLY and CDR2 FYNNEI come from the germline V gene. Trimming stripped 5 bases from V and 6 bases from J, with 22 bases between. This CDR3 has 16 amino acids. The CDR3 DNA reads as TGTGCCAGCAGTTTTCAAAAGGGACGGACTGTAGATGGCTACACCTTC. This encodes CASSFQKGRTVDGYTF.

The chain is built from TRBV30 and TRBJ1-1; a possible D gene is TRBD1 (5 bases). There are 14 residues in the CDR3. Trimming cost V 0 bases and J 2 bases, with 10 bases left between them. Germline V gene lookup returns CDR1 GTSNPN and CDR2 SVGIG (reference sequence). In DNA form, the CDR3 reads TGTGCCTGGAGTGTATTCGGGGGAAACACTGAAGCTTTCTTT. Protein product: CAWSVFGGNTEAFF.

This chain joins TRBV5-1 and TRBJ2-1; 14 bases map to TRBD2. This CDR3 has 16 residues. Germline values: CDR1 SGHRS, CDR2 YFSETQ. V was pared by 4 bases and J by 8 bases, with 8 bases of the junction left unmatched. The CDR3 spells CASSGGTSGSMHEQFF. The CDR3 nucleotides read TGCGCCAGCAGCGGGGGGACTAGCGGGAGCATGCATGAGCAGTTCTTC.

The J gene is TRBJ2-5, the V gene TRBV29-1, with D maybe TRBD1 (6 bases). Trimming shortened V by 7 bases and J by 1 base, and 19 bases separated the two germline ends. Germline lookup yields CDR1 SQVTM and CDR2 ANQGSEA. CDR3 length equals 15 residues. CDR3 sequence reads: CSAPAPTGPQETQYF. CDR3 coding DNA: TGCAGCGCCCCCGCTCCAACAGGGCCCCAAGAGACCCAGTACTTC. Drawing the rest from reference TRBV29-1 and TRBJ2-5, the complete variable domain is SAVISQKPSRDICQRGTSLTIQCQVDSQVTMMFWYRQQPGQSLTLIATANQGSEATYESGFVIDKFPISRPNLTFSTLTVSNMSPEDSSIYLCSAPAPTGPQETQYFGPGTRLLVL.

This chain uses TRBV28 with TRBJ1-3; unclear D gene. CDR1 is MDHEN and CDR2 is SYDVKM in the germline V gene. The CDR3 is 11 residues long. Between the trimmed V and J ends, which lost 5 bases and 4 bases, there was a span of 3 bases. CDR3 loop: CASSRGNTIYF. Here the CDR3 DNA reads TGTGCCAGCAGTCGGGGAAACACCATATATTTT.

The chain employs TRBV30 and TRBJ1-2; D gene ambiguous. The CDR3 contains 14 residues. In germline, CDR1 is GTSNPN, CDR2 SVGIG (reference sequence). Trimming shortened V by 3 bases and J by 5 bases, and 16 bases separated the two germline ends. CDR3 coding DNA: TGTGCCTGGAGCCCGCTAGTTAGCGGATATGGCTACACCTTC. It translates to CAWSPLVSGYGYTF.